The rows below give T cell receptor beta chains drawn from one sample of a study of CD8 T cells in ankylosing spondylitis. TCRdb called the 5' RACE reads again in MiXCR, with one record for every CDR3 protein. The table lists 350,000 to 450,000 distinct CDR3 sequences, roughly 26% of them singletons. The sequenced material came from blood, either unsorted or a sorted T cell fraction (not recorded which). The receptors derive from a male donor with ankylosing spondylitis. Each CDR3 is given with its conserved first and last residue. The order of the fields is J gene, CDR3 length, V gene, clone size, D gene, CDR3 DNA, CDR3 protein. A D gene is named only where the DNA matches it firmly. Size values are once, few and many counts, or a class for expanded clones, and some rows have none.

j_call: TRBJ2-1
cdr3_length: 14
v_call: TRBV5-1
clone_size: -
d_call: TRBD2
cdr3_nt: TGCGCCAGCAGCTTGGCCGTTAGCGGGAATGAGCAGTTCTTC
cdr3_aa: CASSLAVSGNEQFF

j_call: TRBJ2-1
cdr3_length: 11
v_call: TRBV12-3/TRBV12-4
clone_size: -
d_call: TRBD1
cdr3_nt: TGTGCCAGCAGTTGGGGACAGCTCCGGTTCTTC
cdr3_aa: CASSWGQLRFF

j_call: TRBJ1-6
cdr3_length: 16
v_call: TRBV12-3/TRBV12-4
clone_size: -
d_call: TRBD1
cdr3_nt: TGTGCCAGCAGTACGATAAGACAGGGAGGAAATTCACCCCTCCACTTT
cdr3_aa: CASSTIRQGGNSPLHF

j_call: TRBJ1-5
cdr3_length: 13
v_call: TRBV12-3/TRBV12-4
clone_size: -
d_call: -
cdr3_nt: TGTGCCAGCAGCGACCATAGCAATCAGCCCCAGCATTTT
cdr3_aa: CASSDHSNQPQHF

j_call: TRBJ2-3
cdr3_length: 13
v_call: TRBV12-3/TRBV12-4
clone_size: few
d_call: -
cdr3_nt: TGTGCCAGCACCTTTCTAGCAACAGATACGCAGTATTTT
cdr3_aa: CASTFLATDTQYF

j_call: TRBJ2-1
cdr3_length: 15
v_call: TRBV3-1
clone_size: few
d_call: TRBD2
cdr3_nt: TGTGCCAGCAGCCGTGTCGCGGGGGCCTACAATGAGCAGTTCTTC
cdr3_aa: CASSRVAGAYNEQFF

j_call: TRBJ1-2
cdr3_length: 16
v_call: TRBV18
clone_size: few
d_call: -
cdr3_nt: TGTGCCAGCTCACCTACTAAACAGGGAGCTAACTATGGCTACACCTTC
cdr3_aa: CASSPTKQGANYGYTF

j_call: TRBJ2-3
cdr3_length: 15
v_call: TRBV29-1
clone_size: few
d_call: TRBD2
cdr3_nt: TGCAGCGTTGTATGGCTAGCGGGAGGATTTGATACGCAGTATTTT
cdr3_aa: CSVVWLAGGFDTQYF

j_call: TRBJ1-1
cdr3_length: 13
v_call: TRBV12-3/TRBV12-4
clone_size: -
d_call: -
cdr3_nt: TGTGCCAGCAGCCTACTCACCGGGCAACGGGCTTTCTTT
cdr3_aa: CASSLLTGQRAFF

j_call: TRBJ1-1
cdr3_length: 15
v_call: TRBV20-1
clone_size: -
d_call: TRBD1
cdr3_nt: TGCAGTGCTAGACAGCCGGACAGGGTCGACACTGAAGCTTTCTTT
cdr3_aa: CSARQPDRVDTEAFF

j_call: TRBJ2-1
cdr3_length: 16
v_call: TRBV5-1
clone_size: -
d_call: TRBD2
cdr3_nt: TGCGCCAGCAGCTTGGCGGGGCTAGCGGGAGGCAATGAGCAGTTCTTC
cdr3_aa: CASSLAGLAGGNEQFF

j_call: TRBJ1-2
cdr3_length: 13
v_call: TRBV12-3/TRBV12-4
clone_size: -
d_call: -
cdr3_nt: TGTGCCAGCACCGAGGTGGTTACCTATGGCTACACCTTC
cdr3_aa: CASTEVVTYGYTF

j_call: TRBJ2-1
cdr3_length: 12
v_call: TRBV30
clone_size: -
d_call: TRBD2
cdr3_nt: TGTGCCTGCCTAGCGGGACGATCTGAGCAGTTCTTC
cdr3_aa: CACLAGRSEQFF

j_call: TRBJ1-1
cdr3_length: 16
v_call: TRBV5-1
clone_size: few
d_call: -
cdr3_nt: TGCGCCAGCAGCTTGGATAGGCCAGGGAGGGACACTGAAGCTTTCTTT
cdr3_aa: CASSLDRPGRDTEAFF

j_call: TRBJ2-2
cdr3_length: 15
v_call: TRBV7-9
clone_size: -
d_call: TRBD1
cdr3_nt: TGTGCCAGCAGCGCGGGACAGGGAAACACCGGGGAGCTGTTTTTT
cdr3_aa: CASSAGQGNTGELFF

j_call: TRBJ2-3
cdr3_length: 14
v_call: TRBV5-1
clone_size: few
d_call: -
cdr3_nt: TGCGCCAGCCGTCCGGGACGGAGCACAGATACGCAGTATTTT
cdr3_aa: CASRPGRSTDTQYF

j_call: TRBJ2-1
cdr3_length: 16
v_call: TRBV5-1
clone_size: few
d_call: -
cdr3_nt: TGCGCCAGCAGCCTTGTCCTGGACAGTACCTACAATGAGCAGTTCTTC
cdr3_aa: CASSLVLDSTYNEQFF

j_call: TRBJ2-5
cdr3_length: 14
v_call: TRBV15
clone_size: -
d_call: -
cdr3_nt: TGTGCCACCAGCAGAGTTCCCGCTAGGGAGACCCAGTACTTC
cdr3_aa: CATSRVPARETQYF

j_call: TRBJ2-1
cdr3_length: 14
v_call: TRBV5-1
clone_size: many
d_call: TRBD2
cdr3_nt: TGCGCCAGCAGCTTTAGCGGGAGTAACAATGAGCAGTTCTTC
cdr3_aa: CASSFSGSNNEQFF

j_call: TRBJ2-1
cdr3_length: 14
v_call: TRBV20-1
clone_size: many
d_call: -
cdr3_nt: TGCAGTGCTAGAGTGGCTGGGGCGTACAATGAGCAGTTCTTC
cdr3_aa: CSARVAGAYNEQFF

j_call: TRBJ2-3
cdr3_length: 16
v_call: TRBV20-1
clone_size: -
d_call: TRBD1
cdr3_nt: TGCAGTGCTAGAGTGGACAGGGGGTTGGGCACAGATACGCAGTATTTT
cdr3_aa: CSARVDRGLGTDTQYF

j_call: TRBJ2-7
cdr3_length: 16
v_call: TRBV6-1
clone_size: few
d_call: TRBD2
cdr3_nt: TGTGCCAGCAGTGATGAGGGACTAGCGGGACCCTACGAGCAGTACTTC
cdr3_aa: CASSDEGLAGPYEQYF

j_call: TRBJ2-2
cdr3_length: 16
v_call: TRBV7-2
clone_size: -
d_call: TRBD2
cdr3_nt: TGTGCCAGCAGACTACTAGCGGGAGGGTCCACCGGGGAGCTGTTTTTT
cdr3_aa: CASRLLAGGSTGELFF

j_call: TRBJ2-5
cdr3_length: 14
v_call: TRBV10-2
clone_size: few
d_call: TRBD2
cdr3_nt: TGCGCCAGCTGGGGACTAGCGGGAGGAGAGACCCAGTACTTC
cdr3_aa: CASWGLAGGETQYF

j_call: TRBJ1-1
cdr3_length: 12
v_call: TRBV11-2
clone_size: -
d_call: -
cdr3_nt: TGTGCCAGCAGTCATAGCGCCACTGAAGCTTTCTTT
cdr3_aa: CASSHSATEAFF

j_call: TRBJ2-1
cdr3_length: 19
v_call: TRBV20-1
clone_size: -
d_call: TRBD2
cdr3_nt: TGCAGTGCAAGGCTGCTGGGACTAGCGGGAGACAAACGGGGCAATGAGCAGTTCTTC
cdr3_aa: CSARLLGLAGDKRGNEQFF

j_call: TRBJ1-1
cdr3_length: 15
v_call: TRBV5-1
clone_size: few
d_call: TRBD1
cdr3_nt: TGCGCCAGCAGCGCCTTGACAGGGAGGGACACTGAAGCTTTCTTT
cdr3_aa: CASSALTGRDTEAFF

j_call: TRBJ2-1
cdr3_length: 15
v_call: TRBV11-3
clone_size: few
d_call: -
cdr3_nt: TGTGCCAGCAGCTTAGGCTTCCTCAGGTACAATGAGCAGTTCTTC
cdr3_aa: CASSLGFLRYNEQFF

j_call: TRBJ1-5
cdr3_length: 14
v_call: TRBV7-8
clone_size: few
d_call: -
cdr3_nt: TGTGCCAGCAGCTTAGTTGTTCTTGAACAGCCCCAGCATTTT
cdr3_aa: CASSLVVLEQPQHF

j_call: TRBJ1-1
cdr3_length: 16
v_call: TRBV5-5
clone_size: -
d_call: -
cdr3_nt: TGTGCCAGCAGCCAAGGGCGGGGAGCATGGGACACTGAAGCTTTCTTT
cdr3_aa: CASSQGRGAWDTEAFF

j_call: TRBJ1-1
cdr3_length: 11
v_call: TRBV7-2
clone_size: -
d_call: -
cdr3_nt: TGTGCCGGCCAGGGGAACACTGAAGCTTTCTTT
cdr3_aa: CAGQGNTEAFF

j_call: TRBJ1-5
cdr3_length: 18
v_call: TRBV12-3/TRBV12-4
clone_size: once
d_call: -
cdr3_nt: TGTGCCTGCAGTTCCTATTGGTCCGACAGTTCCCAGAATCGTCCCCAGCATTTT
cdr3_aa: CACSSYWSDSSQNRPQHF

j_call: TRBJ2-7
cdr3_length: 14
v_call: TRBV6-4
clone_size: few
d_call: -
cdr3_nt: TGTGCCAGCAGCAGAGTAGGGGACTCGGGTGAGCAGTACTTC
cdr3_aa: CASSRVGDSGEQYF

j_call: TRBJ2-1
cdr3_length: 14
v_call: TRBV20-1
clone_size: -
d_call: -
cdr3_nt: TGCAGTGCTAGAGATTTCTTTACCCAAGATGAGCAGTTCTTC
cdr3_aa: CSARDFFTQDEQFF

j_call: TRBJ2-7
cdr3_length: 13
v_call: TRBV7-9
clone_size: -
d_call: -
cdr3_nt: TGTGCCAGCAGCTTAGCGTTTTTCTACGAGCAGTACTTC
cdr3_aa: CASSLAFFYEQYF

j_call: TRBJ1-4
cdr3_length: 14
v_call: TRBV12-3/TRBV12-4
clone_size: few
d_call: TRBD1
cdr3_nt: TGTGCCAGCAGTTTAGCGGGACAGGGGATGAGACTGTTTTTT
cdr3_aa: CASSLAGQGMRLFF

j_call: TRBJ1-1
cdr3_length: 13
v_call: TRBV5-1
clone_size: -
d_call: TRBD1
cdr3_nt: TGCGCCAGCAGTGAGGGGGCGAGGACTGAAGCTTTCTTT
cdr3_aa: CASSEGARTEAFF

j_call: TRBJ1-4
cdr3_length: 17
v_call: TRBV7-2
clone_size: -
d_call: -
cdr3_nt: TGTGCCAGCAGCTCTCGACCCGGGGCAGGACGGGAAGAAAAACTGTTTTTT
cdr3_aa: CASSSRPGAGREEKLFF

j_call: TRBJ2-1
cdr3_length: 16
v_call: TRBV24-1
clone_size: -
d_call: TRBD1
cdr3_nt: TGTGCCACCAGTGACCCGGGACAGGGGTTAGGGAATGAGCAGTTCTTC
cdr3_aa: CATSDPGQGLGNEQFF

j_call: TRBJ1-1
cdr3_length: 13
v_call: TRBV12-3/TRBV12-4
clone_size: few
d_call: -
cdr3_nt: TGTGCCAGCAGTTTAGTTTTGTCCACTGAAGCTTTCTTT
cdr3_aa: CASSLVLSTEAFF

j_call: TRBJ2-1
cdr3_length: 12
v_call: TRBV2
clone_size: -
d_call: TRBD2
cdr3_nt: TGTGCCAGCAAACGGGGGGGGAGTGAGCAGTTCTTC
cdr3_aa: CASKRGGSEQFF

j_call: TRBJ2-5
cdr3_length: 13
v_call: TRBV24-1
clone_size: -
d_call: TRBD2
cdr3_nt: TGTGCCACCAGTGCTGCGGGAGCAGAGACCCAGTACTTC
cdr3_aa: CATSAAGAETQYF

j_call: TRBJ2-3
cdr3_length: 11
v_call: TRBV5-1
clone_size: -
d_call: -
cdr3_nt: TGCGCCACCCGCGATGAAATATCGCAGTATTTT
cdr3_aa: CATRDEISQYF

j_call: TRBJ1-2
cdr3_length: 12
v_call: TRBV29-1
clone_size: -
d_call: -
cdr3_nt: TGCAGCGTTGGGGGCTGGACGGTGGGCTACACCTTC
cdr3_aa: CSVGGWTVGYTF

j_call: TRBJ1-1
cdr3_length: 17
v_call: TRBV7-9
clone_size: -
d_call: -
cdr3_nt: TGTGCCAGCAGCAAGGACAAATACCTGGGAGGGGACACTGAAGCTTTCTTT
cdr3_aa: CASSKDKYLGGDTEAFF

j_call: TRBJ2-3
cdr3_length: 14
v_call: TRBV20-1
clone_size: few
d_call: -
cdr3_nt: TGCAGTGCTAGTGGGCGGGGAGTTGTAGATACGCAGTATTTT
cdr3_aa: CSASGRGVVDTQYF

j_call: TRBJ2-5
cdr3_length: 13
v_call: TRBV20-1
clone_size: -
d_call: TRBD2
cdr3_nt: TGCAGTGCTACCCGGACTAGCCGAGAGACCCAGTACTTC
cdr3_aa: CSATRTSRETQYF

j_call: TRBJ2-1
cdr3_length: 14
v_call: TRBV25-1
clone_size: -
d_call: -
cdr3_nt: TGTGCCAGCGCTCCAGAGGTTTTTGCGGTACGGCAGTTCTTC
cdr3_aa: CASAPEVFAVRQFF

j_call: TRBJ1-1
cdr3_length: 12
v_call: TRBV30
clone_size: -
d_call: -
cdr3_nt: TGTGCCTGGAAGAGGGGGGGCTTTGAGGCTTTCTTT
cdr3_aa: CAWKRGGFEAFF